One and the same sample provided the 31 T cell receptor beta chains below, sequenced in a study of T cell repertoires in cytomegalovirus infection (dated by TCRdb to about 2019). For these TCRs, the target antigens are not known. The treatment or condition label, read with the paper, signifies: in vitro stimulation with specific CMV peptide epitopes to enrich CMV-specific T cells. TCRdb shows the sequencer as Illumina HiSeq 1500. The public sequencing data were trimmed at Q25 with fastp and processed into clonotypes with MiXCR by TCRdb, which kept only in-frame beta chains. CDR3 protein duplicates are merged, each entry listing the most common genes and DNA. The sample records some 500,000 distinct CDR3 sequences, 30% to 40% of which are singletons. The ten largest clonotypes hold about 17% of the sample. The sample here was cultured PBMCs, taken from culture after CMV antigen stimulation. The receptors derive from a human donor in good health (CMV status not recorded). Some clones in this sample may be carry-over from other donors' samples.

The chain couples TRBV20-1 to TRBJ2-3, with D tentatively TRBD2 (5 bases). Germline CDR1 reads DFQATT; CDR2 reads SNEGSKA (reference sequence). Between the trimmed V and J ends, which lost 0 bases and 1 base, there was a span of 8 bases. This CDR3 contains 14 residues. CDR3 sequence reads: CSAREGAGTDTQYF. The CDR3 bases are TGCAGTGCTAGAGAAGGAGCGGGCACAGATACGCAGTATTTT.

There are a few counts of this clonotype. This chain uses TRBV7-2 with TRBJ2-5; possibly TRBD2 for D (6 bases). Trimming pared 0 bases from V and 4 bases from J, leaving 15 bases between. Germline CDR1 is SGHTA and CDR2 is FQGNSA. The length of the CDR3 is 16 residues. CDR3 nucleotides: TGTGCCAGCAGCTTAGCGCGAGCGGGCAGGGCAGAGACCCAGTACTTC. Translating it yields CASSLARAGRAETQYF.

This clonotype appeared a single time. CDR3 sequence: CASSQGTSPSTDTQYF. The CDR3 coding sequence is TGCGCCAGCAGCCAGGGGACTTCCCCTAGCACAGATACGCAGTATTTT. The V gene is TRBV4-3, the J gene TRBJ2-3, with D possibly being TRBD2 (6 bases). The CDR3 covers 16 residues. CDR1 LGHNA and CDR2 YSLEER come from the germline V gene. Trimming cost V 3 bases and J 0 bases, with 13 bases left between them.

V gene TRBV23-1 combines with J gene TRBJ2-4; tentatively, D is TRBD2 (6 bases). TRBV23-1 falls under the ORF class, with uncertain function. The length of the CDR3 is 17 residues. The V end lost 0 bases, the J end lost 6 bases, and 18 bases lay between the germline ends. DNA of the CDR3: TGCGCCAGCAGTCAATCGAGGCGGGAACCAGATCTAAACATTCAGTACTTC. This encodes CASSQSRREPDLNIQYF.

There are a few counts of this clonotype. This sequence joins TRBV6-1 and TRBJ1-5; D not resolved. This CDR3 comprises 13 residues. The V gene's germline CDR1 is MNHNS and CDR2 SASEGT. The V end lost 7 bases, the J end lost 4 bases, and 11 bases lay between the germline ends. For the CDR3, the DNA is TGTGCCAGCACCCCCGGGCGAAATCAGCCCCAGCATTTT. Amino acids: CASTPGRNQPQHF.

This clonotype was observed a few times. The chain is built from TRBV19 and TRBJ1-2; D is possibly TRBD1 (6 bases). CDR1 LNHDA and CDR2 SQIVND come from the germline V gene (reference sequence). The CDR3 is made up of 14 amino acids. V shed 4 bases and J shed 6 bases, with 15 bases lying between them. Here the CDR3 reads CASSTPEGGHGYTF. CDR3 sequence (DNA): TGTGCCAGTAGTACCCCGGAGGGGGGGCATGGCTACACCTTC.

The chain recombines TRBV28 with TRBJ2-5; 7 bases align to TRBD2. The V segment lost 5 bases and the J segment 3 bases; nucleotides outside the gene matches: 3. The CDR3 has 13 residues. The germline V gene has CDR1 MDHEN and CDR2 SYDVKM. The CDR3 loop reads CASSGGREETQYF. For the CDR3, the DNA is TGTGCCAGCAGTGGTGGGAGGGAAGAGACCCAGTACTTC.

This clonotype was detected many times. The genes are TRBV7-3 and TRBJ1-1; a possible D gene is TRBD1 (5 bases). Deletions cut 2 bases from V and 4 bases from J, with 11 bases between. CDR1 is SGHTA and CDR2 is FQGTGA in the germline V gene. The length of the CDR3 is 14 residues. The CDR3 DNA sequence: TGTGCCAGCAGCTTAGGCGGGGGGGGCACTGAAGCTTTCTTT. Residues: CASSLGGGGTEAFF.

This chain connects TRBV27 to TRBJ2-5; a weak D match, TRBD2 (5 bases). There are 17 residues in the CDR3. Trimming removed 0 bases from V and 4 bases from J, with 18 bases in between. CDR1 is MNHEY and CDR2 is SMNVEV in the germline V gene (reference sequence). The CDR3 DNA follows: TGTGCCAGCAGTTTATCGCCCACGGGGATGGGCGGAGAGACCCAGTACTTC. It specifies CASSLSPTGMGGETQYF.

J is TRBJ2-7 and V is TRBV24-1, with no clear D. This CDR3 region has 13 residues. Germline loops: CDR1 KGHDR, CDR2 SFDVKD. Trimming shortened V by 11 bases and J by 0 bases, and 13 bases separated the two germline ends. The CDR3 spells CAISTESSYEQYF. The CDR3 DNA reads TGTGCCATTTCGACGGAGAGCTCCTACGAGCAGTACTTC.

The rearrangement uses TRBV7-2 and TRBJ2-4; D call uncertain. The CDR3 length is 13 residues. Trimming took off 4 bases at V and 7 bases at J, with 11 bases between the two ends. CDR1 is SGHTA and CDR2 is FQGNSA in the germline V gene. The CDR3 DNA follows: TGTGCCAGCAGCTATCAGGAATCCAACATTCAGTACTTC. It is translated as CASSYQESNIQYF.

This rearrangement joins TRBV30 to TRBJ2-1; TRBD2 agrees at 8 bases. The length of the CDR3 is 15 residues. The V gene end was trimmed by 3 bases and the J gene end by 6 bases; junction bases not matched to a gene: 10. Germline values: CDR1 GTSNPN, CDR2 SVGIG (reference sequence). The CDR3 DNA reads as TGTGCCTGGAGGTGCGAAGCGGGAGTGTGCAATGAGCAGTTCTTC. Translation: CAWRCEAGVCNEQFF.

A few counts support this clonotype. This rearrangement joins TRBV7-2 to TRBJ2-5; D may be TRBD1 (6 bases). V was cut by 4 bases and J by 5 bases, with 11 bases left in between. Germline assignment: CDR1 SGHTA and CDR2 FQGNSA. There are 13 residues in the CDR3. The CDR3 loop reads CASSSGTGETQYF. CDR3 nucleotide sequence: TGTGCCAGCAGCTCAGGAACAGGGGAGACCCAGTACTTC.

This chain joins TRBV14 and TRBJ1-2; D may be TRBD1 (5 bases). This CDR3 contains 15 residues. CDR1 and CDR2 from the germline V gene are SGHDN and FVKESK. The V end lost 4 bases, the J end lost 5 bases, and 17 bases lay between the germline ends. The CDR3 bases are TGTGCCAGCAGCCGCTCGGGGGGATTCCCTTATGGCTACACCTTC. This sequence encodes CASSRSGGFPYGYTF. Full variable domain (remainder filled in from reference TRBV14 and TRBJ1-2): EAGVTQFPSHSVIEKGQTVTLRCDPISGHDNLYWYRRVMGKEIKFLLHFVKESKQDESGMPNNRFLAERTGGTYSTLKVQPAELEDSGVYFCASSRSGGFPYGYTFGSGTRLTVV.

This chain joins TRBV19 and TRBJ2-7, with TRBD2 matching over 8 bases. Trimming removed 6 bases from V and 0 bases from J; junction bases left unmatched: 1. CDR1 and CDR2 from the germline V gene are LNHDA and SQIVND (reference sequence). There are 13 residues in the CDR3. This CDR3 is CASRTSASYEQYF. The CDR3 bases are TGTGCCAGTAGGACTAGCGCCTCCTACGAGCAGTACTTC.

The chain joins TRBV27 to TRBJ1-4; TRBD1 is a possible D gene (6 bases). The germline CDR1 and CDR2 sequences are MNHEY and SMNVEV (reference sequence). The CDR3 sequence is 16 residues long. The V gene lost 4 bases and the J gene lost 3 bases, with 15 bases spanning the gap. CDR3 DNA: TGTGCCAGCAGTTCAATATACAGGGTTTCTAATGAAAAACTGTTTTTT. It yields the protein CASSSIYRVSNEKLFF.

V usage is TRBV7-6 and J usage is TRBJ2-1; TRBD1 aligns across 7 bases. With V trimmed by 5 bases and J by 5 bases, 6 bases remained unmatched. This CDR3 is 14 amino acids long. CDR1 SGHVS and CDR2 FNYEAQ come from the germline V gene. CDR3 in DNA: TGTGCCAGCAGCCCAGGGGGTAACCACAATGAGCAGTTCTTC. It codes for CASSPGGNHNEQFF.

V is TRBV5-1 and J is TRBJ1-1, with D tentatively TRBD1 (5 bases). Germline CDR1 is SGHRS and CDR2 is YFSETQ. Between the trimmed V and J ends, which lost 0 bases and 1 base, there was a span of 10 bases. This CDR3 has 15 residues. The CDR3 region is CASSLVQGGNTEAFF. DNA of the CDR3: TGCGCCAGCAGCTTGGTTCAGGGAGGGAACACTGAAGCTTTCTTT.

There are many counts of this clonotype. The chain has TRBV7-2 and TRBJ2-5, with D possibly matching TRBD2 (5 bases). V was cut by 5 bases and J by 4 bases, with 11 bases left in between. Germline V gene data show CDR1 as SGHTA and CDR2 as FQGNSA. The CDR3 totals 13 residues. The chain's CDR3 is CASSRSAGETQYF. CDR3 in DNA: TGTGCCAGCAGCCGTAGCGCTGGAGAGACCCAGTACTTC. Using reference TRBV7-2 and TRBJ2-5 for the parts outside the CDR3, the full variable domain is GAGVSQSPSNKVTEKGKDVELRCDPISGHTALYWYRQSLGQGLEFLIYFQGNSAPDKSGLPSDRFSAERTGGSVSTLTIQRTQQEDSAVYLCASSRSAGETQYFGPGTRLLVL.

CDR3 nucleotides: TGTGCCAGCAGTTACCCCCACGAGCAGTACTTC. Protein sequence: CASSYPHEQYF. The chain has TRBV6-2 or TRBV6-3 and TRBJ2-7; D remains unclear. This CDR3 is built from 11 residues. V lost 2 bases and J 5 bases, leaving 4 bases between the germline ends. The germline V gene has CDR1 MNHEY and CDR2 SVGEGT.

This clonotype was seen a handful of times. The rearrangement links TRBV30 to TRBJ2-1, with 11 bases matching TRBD2. V shed 4 bases and J 8 bases; nucleotides not matched to a gene: 13. CDR3 length equals 16 residues. Per the germline V gene, CDR1 is GTSNPN and CDR2 is SVGIG (reference sequence). The CDR3: CAWTLAGGGPTDEQFF. The CDR3 bases are TGTGCCTGGACCCTAGCGGGGGGAGGCCCCACGGATGAGCAGTTCTTC.

The gene calls are TRBV12-3 or TRBV12-4 and TRBJ1-5, with D unresolved. V lost 6 bases and J lost 0, with 15 bases in between. The CDR3 extends over 16 amino acids. The CDR3 DNA reads as TGTGCCAGCAGCACGAAAAGGGTGTATAGCAATCAGCCCCAGCATTTT. It yields the protein CASSTKRVYSNQPQHF.

V is TRBV10-3 and J is TRBJ2-2; D gene unclear. The CDR3 is 15 residues long. The V end lost 8 bases, the J end lost 0 bases, and 13 bases lay between the germline ends. Germline V CDR1 and CDR2: ENHRY, SYGVKD. The CDR3, as DNA: TGTGCCATCTGGGTGAACACGGCGAACACCGGGGAGCTGTTTTTT. Translated: CAIWVNTANTGELFF.

There are many counts of this clonotype. The gene calls are TRBV4-3 and TRBJ2-3; D remains ambiguous. The germline V gene has CDR1 LGHNA and CDR2 YSLEER. The V end was cut by 0 bases, the J end by 6 bases, with 16 bases between. This CDR3 spans 16 amino acids. The CDR3: CASSQEITLTGDTQYF. The CDR3 coding sequence is TGCGCCAGCAGCCAAGAGATTACCCTGACTGGGGATACGCAGTATTTT.

This chain joins TRBV6-2 or TRBV6-3 and TRBJ2-3, with D tentatively TRBD2 (6 bases). Germline CDR1 is MNHEY and CDR2 is SVGEGT. The CDR3 length is 16 residues. With 5 bases removed from V and 0 bases from J, the gap between germline ends came to 15 bases. Here the CDR3 reads CASSQGLGLSTDTQYF. The CDR3 nucleotides are TGTGCCAGCAGTCAAGGCTTGGGACTGAGCACAGATACGCAGTATTTT.

This clonotype was observed a handful of times. V gene TRBV4-1 combines with J gene TRBJ1-5; 8 bases align to TRBD1. With V trimmed by 1 base and J by 4 bases, 6 bases remained unmatched. CDR3 length: 16 amino acids. CDR1 is MGHRA, CDR2 YSYEKL, per germline. Here the CDR3 reads CASSQADRGLNQPQHF. The CDR3 region has the DNA TGCGCCAGCAGCCAAGCTGACAGGGGTTTAAATCAGCCCCAGCATTTT.

The rearrangement links TRBV12-3 or TRBV12-4 to TRBJ1-1, with D unclear. V was shortened by 6 bases and J by 1 base, with 12 bases between the two germline ends. The CDR3 totals 14 residues. The CDR3 here is CASRQPNRNTEAFF. The CDR3 coding sequence is TGTGCCAGCAGACAACCTAACCGGAACACTGAAGCTTTCTTT.

This chain joins TRBV7-2 and TRBJ2-2; D not resolved. Trimming removed 3 bases at V and 7 bases at J, with 6 bases between. CDR1 and CDR2 (germline): SGHTA, FQGNSA. The CDR3 is made up of 12 amino acids. The CDR3 DNA reads TGTGCCAGCAGCTTTGGTATCGGGGAGCTGTTTTTT. Amino acid sequence: CASSFGIGELFF.

There are a few counts of this clonotype. The CDR3: CASSGYRGAMRYNEQFF. DNA of the CDR3: TGTGCCAGCAGCGGATACAGGGGAGCCATGCGCTACAATGAGCAGTTCTTC. J is TRBJ2-1 and V is TRBV11-2; 7 nucleotides agree with TRBD1. This CDR3 has 17 amino acids. Losses at the gene ends were 5 bases for V and 3 bases for J; bases not matched to a gene: 13. Germline values: CDR1 SGHAT, CDR2 FQNNGV.

The J gene is TRBJ1-1, the V gene TRBV7-2, with TRBD1 matching 10 bases. V dropped 6 bases and J dropped 7; count of bases not matched to a gene: 8. CDR1 and CDR2 (germline): SGHTA, FQGNSA. CDR3 length: 14 residues. The CDR3 here is CASSSRTGGLEAFF. In DNA, the CDR3 is TGTGCCAGCAGTTCCAGGACAGGGGGGCTTGAAGCTTTCTTT.

The V and J genes are TRBV10-3 and TRBJ2-7; no clear D. Germline CDR1 ENHRY, CDR2 SYGVKD. The V gene lost 2 bases and the J gene lost 5 bases, with 13 bases spanning the gap. The CDR3 runs to 14 residues. The CDR3: CAISEMSPPDEQYF. The DNA for the CDR3 is TGTGCCATCAGTGAGATGAGTCCTCCGGACGAGCAGTACTTC.